This T cell receptor (beta chain) was recorded in a study of blood T cell repertoires in COVID-19. Turning to the study itself: Researchers got acute and convalescent COVID-19 samples from the United States, Italy and Spain. The cDNA or gDNA used as material had been derived from T cells, B-cell-depleted T cells, or PBMCs.

The germline V gene has CDR1 SEHNR and CDR2 FQNEAQ (reference sequence). Trimming removed 5 bases from V and 2 bases from J, with 15 bases in between. This CDR3 region has 15 residues. Using immunoSEQ multiplex PCR, the repertoire was profiled, and TCRdb retains in-frame clones only, with some absent. This table holds 200,000 to 250,000 clones, approximately 88% found once. The J gene is TRBJ1-2, the V gene TRBV7-9, with no clear D. Specimen: PBMCs or T cells enriched from blood (not recorded which). The receptor was isolated from a woman in her thirties who had been exposed to COVID-19. CDR3: CASSPEGVGNYGYTF. The CDR3 DNA sequence: TGTGCCAGCAGCCCGGAGGGCGTTGGGAACTATGGCTACACCTTC. Combining the CDR3 with reference TRBV7-9 and TRBJ1-2 gives the whole variable domain DTGVSQNPRHKITKRGQNVTFRCDPISEHNRLYWYRQTLGQGPEFLTYFQNEAQLEKSRLLSDRFSAERPKGSFSTLEIQRTEQGDSAMYLCASSPEGVGNYGYTFGSGTRLTVV.